This TCR beta chain emerged from a study of OX40 agonist ivuxolimab in advanced cancers. Regarding the complete study: Ivuxolimab, which targeted the costimulatory receptor OX40 (CD134), was an agonistic, fully human IgG2 monoclonal antibody. Intravenous ivuxolimab was administered to patients every 2 weeks at six dose levels: 0.01, 0.1, 0.3, 1.5, 3 and 10 mg/kg. Among the approximately 50 dose-escalation patients, 19 had hepatocellular carcinoma, 15 melanoma, 9 renal cell carcinoma and 9 head and neck cancer. A male proportion of about 79% and a mean age of about 60 years, ranging from 23 to 79, were recorded for the dose-escalation cohort. Prior anti-PD-1, anti-PD-L1 or anti-CTLA-4 therapy was permitted, and checkpoint inhibitors had been received by less than 45% of dose-escalation patients. Partial responses were achieved by three dose-escalation patients, of whom one had hepatocellular carcinoma and two had cutaneous melanoma. The purpose of peripheral TCRbeta sequencing was to test whether ivuxolimab changed TCR sequence diversity and led to clonal T-cell expansion. The paper reports the monotherapy dose-escalation portion (N of about 54 patients) of the phase I ivuxolimab trial.

The trial excluded patients who had a history of autoimmune disease or who were on systemic immunosuppression. Peripheral blood for TCR sequencing was collected from all dose cohorts at baseline, on cycle 4 day 1, and on cycle 7 day 1. Samples were obtained from an open-label, multicenter, first-in-human phase I dose-escalation trial of ivuxolimab. Adults with locally advanced or metastatic melanoma, renal cell carcinoma, hepatocellular carcinoma or head and neck squamous cell carcinoma were enrolled in the trial. Before TCR sequencing, CD4+ T cells and CD8+ T cells from peripheral blood were sorted into separate populations. Points the paper makes about the study in general: Low levels of normalized T-cell clonal expansion were also seen in some patients who did not respond. In partial responders in the 0.1-3.0 mg/kg groups, normalized peripheral clonal expansion was found to be among the lowest, especially among CD8+ T cells. After ivuxolimab, more expanded clones were found on average in CD8+ T cells than in CD4+ T cells. Antigen specificity was not determined for the clonally expanded peripheral T cells. Clonal expansion of both CD4+ and CD8+ blood T cells was observed from baseline to week 6 at doses 0.1 to 3.0 mg/kg.

The CDR3 measures 14 amino acids from cysteine to phenylalanine. Just CDR3 DNA is preserved here, 42 bases in frame from base 1. The germline V gene provides CDR1 SGHTA and CDR2 FQGNSA. Trimming leaves V shorter by 5 bases and J shorter by 2 bases, with the junction holding 4 bases beyond the gene matches. Genomic DNA was extracted from sorted cells for sequencing of the TCRbeta CDR3 region. TCRbeta CDR3 regions were sequenced using the immunoSEQ Assay. What TCRdb holds here is the immuneACCESS table cut down to in-frame rearrangements. Part of the clones is not present; checked against another copy, under half of the missing clones reflect an unresolved V gene, and the others are unexplained. Recorded for this sample are tens of thousands of clones; roughly 83% of them occurred a single time. The biggest ten clones account for 6% to 9.5% of the sample. With regard to this clone: No antigen is known for it. Per-base qualities were not stored, and no clone one base away is much larger.

Sequenced here: CD4+ or CD8+ T cells sorted from blood, sampled in a trial of the OX40 agonist ivuxolimab. This sequence uses TRBV7-2 and TRBJ2-7, and TRBD2 aligns with 9 junction nucleotides. This receptor was obtained from an adult with an advanced solid tumor such as melanoma, head and neck, liver or kidney cancer. The nucleotide sequence is TGTGCCAGCAGCGCCTTAGCGGGAGCCTACGAGCAGTACTTC. It specifies CASSALAGAYEQYF.